These T cell receptor beta chains were read from a single sample in a study of human T cells and chemical hapten exposure. TCRdb independently ran MiXCR on the RACE reads; one entry per CDR3 protein. This repertoire shows roughly 50,000 distinct CDR3 sequences, approximately 11% found once; its top ten account for about 1.7%. Source: whole blood, taken in connection with sensitization to the hapten diphenylcyclopropenone (DPC). The receptors shown here come from a woman aged 40 to 50 with alopecia areata. Some clones in this sample may be carry-over from other donors' samples. Both conserved end residues are part of each CDR3.

V gene	CDR3 protein
TRBV29-1	CTGVGGTDTQYF
TRBV7-6	CASSERGTSGTSWNEQFF
TRBV10-3	CAINTDGRYEQYF
TRBV18	CASSPQGTDTQYF
TRBV6-2/TRBV6-3	CASSRPDVEQYF
TRBV27	CASSPLLTGGSPLVYEQYF
TRBV29-1	CSAPAGSSYNEQFF
TRBV5-5	CASRTRPNTEAFF
TRBV3-1	CASSRDRNYEQYF
TRBV15	CATNRGGEKLFF
TRBV12-3/TRBV12-4	CASSQTGGITGELFF
TRBV10-1	CASIVTGNGYTF
TRBV6-2/TRBV6-3	CASSYDGGGLAHADTQYF
TRBV7-8	CASSLVSGTEETQYF
TRBV28	CASSSPPENYGYTF
TRBV6-6	CASSPRVGLAGNTIYF
TRBV7-9	CASSSHVNNRDRVLMNTEAFF
TRBV27	CASSLFQTTDTQYF
TRBV7-6	CASSLTELQETQYF
TRBV24-1	CATSDPTRISTDTQYF
TRBV7-9	CASSLGGWGRINQPQHF
TRBV6-1	CAHGSGAGSGANVLTF
TRBV27	CASSSSLPTLAAYEQYF
TRBV28	CASRSWTSGRLETQYF
TRBV6-5	CASRKQLHPGRSRSMHEQFF
TRBV3-1	CASSQRQGLNTGELFF
TRBV7-8	CASSPPPYNEQFF
TRBV18	CASSPVGPGPSYEQYF
TRBV6-6	CASSYSRGLTDTQYF
TRBV12-3/TRBV12-4	CASSTRPGVGYTF
TRBV19	CASSMFATSNSPLHF
TRBV11-2	CATREQHTGELFF
TRBV29-1	CSVVPPAGGTEAFF
TRBV6-1	CASSEHGEKLFF
TRBV6-2/TRBV6-3	CASSRPEQSTGELFF
TRBV5-1	CASSFPSGETQYF
TRBV6-2/TRBV6-3	CASRPVDRVGETQYF
TRBV5-5	CASRLGESGGSIQYF
TRBV7-2	CASSFPGLAGGGNEQFF
TRBV29-1	CSVGPRGRRMNTEAFF
TRBV7-9	CASSNDRAPYEQYF
TRBV3-1	CASSQEWQGGYGYTF
TRBV5-1	CASSLISGTDTQYF
TRBV10-3	CATGAGVTNEKLFF
TRBV5-1	CASSSTPTDYYEQYF
TRBV2	CASSRGGTGETQYF